The entry below describes one T cell receptor (beta chain). The antigen remains unidentified. Produced via immunoSEQ multiplex PCR; TCRdb's table is partial and in-frame only. This sample has some 70,000 clones; about nine tenths occur once, and the top ten carry 2.8%. This sample was taken from a study of OX40 agonist ivuxolimab in advanced cancers. General study results and limits: It was not determined which antigens were specifically recognized by the peripheral T cells that had undergone clonal expansion. At 0.1 to 3.0 mg/kg, CD4+ and CD8+ blood T cells expanded clonally by week 6.

The germline V gene has CDR1 MNHEY and CDR2 SVGAGI. Trimming took 6 bases from V and 4 from J, leaving 12 bases between them. The CDR3 is 13 residues long. The chain carries TRBV6-5 and TRBJ1-1; perhaps TRBD1 as D (5 bases). Sequences were derived from CD4+ or CD8+ T cells sorted from blood, sampled in a trial of the OX40 agonist ivuxolimab. The receptor was derived from an adult with an advanced solid tumor such as melanoma, head and neck, liver or kidney cancer. The CDR3 bases are TGTGCCAGCAGGAAGACGGGGGGCACTGAAGCTTTCTTT. Translated, it gives CASRKTGGTEAFF.